This TCR beta chain was identified in a study of blood T cell repertoires in COVID-19. Study context: The samples span acute and convalescent COVID-19 from the United States, Italy and Spain. Sample material is recorded as cDNA or gDNA derived from T cells, B-cell-depleted T cells, or PBMCs.

V shed 5 bases and J shed 1 base, with 15 bases lying between them. The CDR3 is 15 residues long. As processed by the authors: The assay estimated nucleated cells by amplifying reference gene primers. Generated by immunoSEQ multiplex PCR, the TCRdb table keeps only in-frame clones and is missing some. V and J calls and clone size come straight from that table; D and trimming were deduced from the DNA. The repertoire has some 140,000 clones, around 73% of them found once; the top ten carry roughly 11%. The sequenced material came from peripheral blood. The TCR comes from a man between 60 and 75 years old who had recovered from COVID-19. V is TRBV23-1 and J is TRBJ2-7; a possible D gene is TRBD2 (7 bases). TRBV23-1 is an open reading frame whose function is uncertain. The CDR3 sequence is CASSLGGETSYEQYF. CDR3 nucleotides: TGCGCCAGCAGTTTAGGGGGGGAGACGTCCTACGAGCAGTACTTC.